This T cell receptor beta chain comes out of a study of cytomegalovirus exposure and HLA in healthy donors. In the PCR, 60 Vbeta and 13 Jbeta primers were used. Here immunoSEQ multiplex PCR was the method, and the copy in TCRdb shows in-frame clones only, minus some. This sample has roughly 130,000 clones, with approximately 80% found just once. J was trimmed by 1 base and V by 6 bases; bases with no gene match: 6. The germline V gene encodes CDR1 SNHLY and CDR2 FYNNEI. The CDR3 has 14 amino acids. In nominal health when sampled, donors likely had unrecorded immune exposures nonetheless. This rearrangement joins TRBV2 to TRBJ2-7, with 7 bases lining up with TRBD1. The sequence was obtained from a man aged 25-40 years in good health and CMV-seronegative. The sequenced material came from PBMCs. The CDR3 coding sequence is TGTGCCAGCAGCCGGGACAGCTTTTCCTACGAGCAGTACTTC. This codes for CASSRDSFSYEQYF.